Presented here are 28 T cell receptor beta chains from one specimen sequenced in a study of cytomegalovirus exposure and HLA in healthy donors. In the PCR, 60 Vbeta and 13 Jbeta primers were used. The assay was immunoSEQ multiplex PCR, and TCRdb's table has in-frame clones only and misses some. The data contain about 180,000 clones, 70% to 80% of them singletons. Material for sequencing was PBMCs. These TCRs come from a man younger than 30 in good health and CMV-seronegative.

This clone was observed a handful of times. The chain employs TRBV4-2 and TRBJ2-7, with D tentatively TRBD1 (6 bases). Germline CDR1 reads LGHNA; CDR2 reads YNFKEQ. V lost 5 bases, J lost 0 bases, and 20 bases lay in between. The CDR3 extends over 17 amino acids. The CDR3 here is CASSFRVGAGRSYEQYF. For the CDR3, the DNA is TGTGCCAGCAGCTTCAGGGTGGGGGCGGGCCGCTCCTACGAGCAGTACTTC.

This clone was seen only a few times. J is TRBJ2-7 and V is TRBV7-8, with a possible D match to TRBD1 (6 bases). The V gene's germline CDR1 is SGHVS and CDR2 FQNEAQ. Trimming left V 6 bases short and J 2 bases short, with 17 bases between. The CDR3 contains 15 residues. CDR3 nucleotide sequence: TGTGCCAGCAGTCGCCGGGACACCGACCCCTACGAGCAGTACTTC. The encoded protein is CASSRRDTDPYEQYF.

CDR3 region: CASSLAPGTKYNEQFF. DNA of the CDR3: TGTGCCAGCAGCTTAGCCCCCGGGACTAAATACAATGAGCAGTTCTTC. This sequence joins TRBV7-8 and TRBJ2-1; 7 nucleotides line up with TRBD2. Germline CDR1 and CDR2: SGHVS and FQNEAQ. The V and J ends lost 0 bases and 4 bases, in that order; junction bases with no gene match: 6. CDR3 length: 16 residues.

CDR3 protein: CASSLSPGGEQYF. The CDR3 bases are TGCGCCAGCAGCTTGTCACCCGGGGGGGAGCAGTACTTC. The rearrangement uses TRBV5-1 and TRBJ2-7; 7 bases line up with TRBD2. The junction had 5 bases not matched to a gene; V was cut back by 1 base and J by 7 bases. The length of the CDR3 is 13 residues. The V gene's germline CDR1 is SGHRS and CDR2 YFSETQ.

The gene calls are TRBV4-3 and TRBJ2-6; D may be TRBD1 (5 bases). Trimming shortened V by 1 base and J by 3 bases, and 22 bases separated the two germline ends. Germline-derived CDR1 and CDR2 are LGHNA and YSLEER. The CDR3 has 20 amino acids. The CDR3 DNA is TGCGCCAGCAGCCAAGCCCTCGCAGTATCCAGGGAATTTGGGGCCAACGTCCTGACTTTC. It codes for CASSQALAVSREFGANVLTF.

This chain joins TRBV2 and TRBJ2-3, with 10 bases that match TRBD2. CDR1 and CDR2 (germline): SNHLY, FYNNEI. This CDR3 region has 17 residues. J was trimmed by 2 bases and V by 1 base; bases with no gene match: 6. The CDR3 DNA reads TGTGCCAGCAGTGAAGTCGCACTAGCGGGGAACACAGATACGCAGTATTTT. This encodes CASSEVALAGNTDTQYF.

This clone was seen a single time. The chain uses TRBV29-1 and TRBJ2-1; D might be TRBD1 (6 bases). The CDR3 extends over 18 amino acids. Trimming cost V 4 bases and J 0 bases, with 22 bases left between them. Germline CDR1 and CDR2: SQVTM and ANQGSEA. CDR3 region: CSVGGVGTGFSSYNEQFF. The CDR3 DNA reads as TGCAGCGTTGGAGGGGTTGGTACAGGGTTTAGCTCCTACAATGAGCAGTTCTTC.

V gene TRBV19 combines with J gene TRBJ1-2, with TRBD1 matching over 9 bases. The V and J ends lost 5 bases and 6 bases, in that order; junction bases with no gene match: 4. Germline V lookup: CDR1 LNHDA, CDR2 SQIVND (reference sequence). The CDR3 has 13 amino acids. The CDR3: CASSSQGAHGYTF. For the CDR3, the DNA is TGTGCCAGTAGTTCACAGGGGGCGCATGGCTACACCTTC.

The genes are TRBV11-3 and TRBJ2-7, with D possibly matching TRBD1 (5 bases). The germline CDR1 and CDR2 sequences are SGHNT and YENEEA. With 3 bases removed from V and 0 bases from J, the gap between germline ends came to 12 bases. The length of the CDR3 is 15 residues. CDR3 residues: CASSLGQVSSYEQYF. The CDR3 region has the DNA TGTGCCAGCAGCTTGGGGCAGGTAAGCTCCTACGAGCAGTACTTC.

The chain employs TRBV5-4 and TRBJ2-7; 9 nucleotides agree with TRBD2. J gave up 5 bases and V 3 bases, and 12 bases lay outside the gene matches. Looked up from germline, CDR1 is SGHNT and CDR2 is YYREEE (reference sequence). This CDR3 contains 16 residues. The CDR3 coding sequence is TGTGCCAGCAGCTCGAAACTCGGACTAGCGACGAACGAGCAGTACTTC. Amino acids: CASSSKLGLATNEQYF.

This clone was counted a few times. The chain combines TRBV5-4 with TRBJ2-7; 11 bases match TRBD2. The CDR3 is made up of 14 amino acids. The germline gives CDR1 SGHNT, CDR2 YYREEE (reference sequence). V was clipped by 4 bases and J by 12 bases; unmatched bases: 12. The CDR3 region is CASSVAGTSGAPYF. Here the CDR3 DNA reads TGTGCCAGCAGCGTAGCCGGGACTAGCGGAGCTCCGTACTTC.

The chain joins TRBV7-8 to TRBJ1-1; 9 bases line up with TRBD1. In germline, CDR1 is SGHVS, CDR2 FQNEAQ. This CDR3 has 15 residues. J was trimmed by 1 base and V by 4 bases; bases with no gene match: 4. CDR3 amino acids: CASSYRDRANTEAFF. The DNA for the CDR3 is TGTGCCAGCAGCTATAGGGACAGGGCGAACACTGAAGCTTTCTTT. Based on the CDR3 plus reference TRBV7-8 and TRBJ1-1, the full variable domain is GAGVSQSPRYKVAKRGQDVALRCDPISGHVSLFWYQQALGQGPEFLTYFQNEAQLDKSGLPSDRFFAERPEGSVSTLKIQRTQQEDSAVYLCASSYRDRANTEAFFGQGTRLTVV.

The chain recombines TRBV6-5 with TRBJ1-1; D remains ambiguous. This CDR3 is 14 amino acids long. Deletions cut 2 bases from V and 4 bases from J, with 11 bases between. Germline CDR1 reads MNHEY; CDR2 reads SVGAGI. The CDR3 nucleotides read TGTGCCAGCAGTTACGTGGGAGTCGGCACTGAAGCTTTCTTT. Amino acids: CASSYVGVGTEAFF.

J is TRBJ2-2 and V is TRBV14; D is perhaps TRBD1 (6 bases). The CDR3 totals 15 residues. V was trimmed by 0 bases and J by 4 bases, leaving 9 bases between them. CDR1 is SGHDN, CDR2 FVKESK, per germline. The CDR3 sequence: CASSQDWGPTGELFF. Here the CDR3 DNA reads TGTGCCAGCAGCCAAGACTGGGGGCCCACCGGGGAGCTGTTTTTT.

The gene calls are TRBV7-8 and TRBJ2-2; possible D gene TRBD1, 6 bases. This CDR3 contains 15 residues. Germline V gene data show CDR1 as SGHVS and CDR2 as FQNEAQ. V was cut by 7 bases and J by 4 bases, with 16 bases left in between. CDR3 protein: CASTPNRAGTGELFF. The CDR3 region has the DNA TGTGCCAGCACACCTAACAGGGCCGGCACCGGGGAGCTGTTTTTT.

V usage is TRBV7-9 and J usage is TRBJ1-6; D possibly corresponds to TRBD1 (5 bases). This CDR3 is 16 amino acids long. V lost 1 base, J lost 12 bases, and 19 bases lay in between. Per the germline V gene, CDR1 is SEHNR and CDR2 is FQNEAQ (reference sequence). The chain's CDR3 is CASSLDGGTTGGPLHF. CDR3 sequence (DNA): TGTGCCAGCAGCTTAGATGGGGGGACGACCGGAGGACCCCTCCACTTT.

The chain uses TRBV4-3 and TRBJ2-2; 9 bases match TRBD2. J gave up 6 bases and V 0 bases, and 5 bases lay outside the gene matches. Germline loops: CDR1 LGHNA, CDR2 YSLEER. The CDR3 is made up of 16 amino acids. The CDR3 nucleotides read TGCGCCAGCAGCCAAGAGGGACTAGCAGCATCCGGGGAGCTGTTTTTT. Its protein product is CASSQEGLAASGELFF.

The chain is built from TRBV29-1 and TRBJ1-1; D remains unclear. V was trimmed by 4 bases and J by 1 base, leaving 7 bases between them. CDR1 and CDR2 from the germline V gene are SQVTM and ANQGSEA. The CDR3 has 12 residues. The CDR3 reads CSVGNRNTEAFF. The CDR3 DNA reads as TGCAGCGTTGGCAACAGGAACACTGAAGCTTTCTTT.

CDR3 coding DNA: TGTGCCAGCAGTCTTACCGGGACTAGTCCCACCGGGGAGCTGTTTTTT. Its translation: CASSLTGTSPTGELFF. The chain recombines TRBV27 with TRBJ2-2; 8 bases fit TRBD2. CDR1 and CDR2 from the germline V gene are MNHEY and SMNVEV (reference sequence). Germline trimming cut 5 bases from V and 4 bases from J; bases unmatched to any gene: 9. There are 16 residues in the CDR3.

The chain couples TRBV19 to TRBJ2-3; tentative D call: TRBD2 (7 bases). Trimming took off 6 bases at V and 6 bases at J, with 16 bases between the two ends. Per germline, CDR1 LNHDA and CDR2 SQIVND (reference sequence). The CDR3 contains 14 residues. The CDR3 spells CASSLSGGGDTQYF. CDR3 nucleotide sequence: TGTGCCAGTAGCCTCTCGGGGGGCGGCGATACGCAGTATTTT.

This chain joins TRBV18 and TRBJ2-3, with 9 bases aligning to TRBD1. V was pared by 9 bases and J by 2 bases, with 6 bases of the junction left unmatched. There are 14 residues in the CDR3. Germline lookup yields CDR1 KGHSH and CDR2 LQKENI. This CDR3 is CASAGTGTTDTQYF. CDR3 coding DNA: TGTGCCAGTGCCGGGACAGGGACCACAGATACGCAGTATTTT. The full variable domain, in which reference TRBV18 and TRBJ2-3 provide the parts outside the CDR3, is NAGVMQNPRHLVRRRGQEARLRCSPMKGHSHVYWYRQLPEEGLKFMVYLQKENIIDESGMPKERFSAEFPKEGPSILRIQQVVRGDSAAYFCASAGTGTTDTQYFGPGTRLTVL.

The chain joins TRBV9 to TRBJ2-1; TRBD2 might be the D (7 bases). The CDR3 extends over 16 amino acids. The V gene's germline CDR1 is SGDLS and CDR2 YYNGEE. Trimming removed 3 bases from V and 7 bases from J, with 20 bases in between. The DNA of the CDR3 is TGTGCCAGCAGCGGGGGGGCGGGAGAGGGGGAGAATGAGCAGTTCTTC. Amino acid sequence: CASSGGAGEGENEQFF.

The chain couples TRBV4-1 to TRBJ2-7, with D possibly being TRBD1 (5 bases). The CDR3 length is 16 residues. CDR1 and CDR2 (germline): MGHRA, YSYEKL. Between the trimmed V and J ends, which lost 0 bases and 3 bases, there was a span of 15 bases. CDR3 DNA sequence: TGCGCCAGCAGCCAAGAGCTCCCAGGGAATTACTACGAGCAGTACTTC. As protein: CASSQELPGNYYEQYF.

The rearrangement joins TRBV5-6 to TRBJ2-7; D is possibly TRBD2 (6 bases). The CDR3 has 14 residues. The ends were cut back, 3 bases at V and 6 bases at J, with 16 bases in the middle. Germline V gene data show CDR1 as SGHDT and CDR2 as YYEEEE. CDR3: CASSSGTGDGEQYF. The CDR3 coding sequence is TGTGCCAGCAGCTCCGGGACGGGGGATGGCGAGCAGTACTTC. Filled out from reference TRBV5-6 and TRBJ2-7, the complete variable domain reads DAGVTQSPTHLIKTRGQQVTLRCSPKSGHDTVSWYQQALGQGPQFIFQYYEEEERQRGNFPDRFSGHQFPNYSSELNVNALLLGDSALYLCASSSGTGDGEQYFGPGTRLTVT.

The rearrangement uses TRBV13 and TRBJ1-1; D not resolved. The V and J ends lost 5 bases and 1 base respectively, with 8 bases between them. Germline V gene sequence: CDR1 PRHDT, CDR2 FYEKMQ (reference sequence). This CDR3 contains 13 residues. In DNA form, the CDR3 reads TGTGCCAGCAGCGCGGGCCCGAACACTGAAGCTTTCTTT. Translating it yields CASSAGPNTEAFF.

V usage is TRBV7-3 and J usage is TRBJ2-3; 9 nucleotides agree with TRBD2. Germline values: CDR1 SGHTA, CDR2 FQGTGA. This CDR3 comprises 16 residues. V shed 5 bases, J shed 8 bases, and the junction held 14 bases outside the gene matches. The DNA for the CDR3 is TGTGCCAGCAGCGTCCTAGGGCGGGGGGGCGGGAGTACGCAGTATTTT. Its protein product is CASSVLGRGGGSTQYF.

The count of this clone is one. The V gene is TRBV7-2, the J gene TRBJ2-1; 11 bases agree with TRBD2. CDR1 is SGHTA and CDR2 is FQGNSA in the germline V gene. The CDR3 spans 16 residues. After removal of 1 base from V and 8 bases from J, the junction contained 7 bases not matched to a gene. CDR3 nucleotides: TGTGCCAGCAGCTTAGTCACTAGCGGGAGTATTTATGAGCAGTTCTTC. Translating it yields CASSLVTSGSIYEQFF.

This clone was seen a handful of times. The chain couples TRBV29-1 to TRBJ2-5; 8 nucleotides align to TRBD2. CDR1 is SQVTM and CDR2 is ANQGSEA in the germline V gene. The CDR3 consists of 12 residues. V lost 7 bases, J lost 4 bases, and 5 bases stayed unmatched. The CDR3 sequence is CSAKTSVETQYF. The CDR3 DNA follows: TGCAGCGCTAAGACTAGCGTAGAGACCCAGTACTTC.